A single sample is the source of the 13 T cell receptor beta chains below, sequenced in a study of PD-1 blockade in classical Hodgkin lymphoma. The data were produced by immunoSEQ multiplex PCR, yet TCRdb's version contains in-frame clones alone and is incomplete. The top ten hold about 9.1% of the sample, which has 66,000 or so clones, about 70% seen once. Each patient's relapse followed autologous stem cell transplantation, and brentuximab vedotin exposure varied. This sample comprised peripheral blood mononuclear cells (PBMCs), obtained before the second cycle of nivolumab. Receptor source: a human donor with classical Hodgkin lymphoma.

This clone was picked up many times. The gene calls are TRBV5-4 and TRBJ1-2; D may be TRBD1 (5 bases). Trimming removed 1 base from V and 1 base from J, with 14 bases in between. CDR3 length equals 16 residues. Looked up from germline, CDR1 is SGHNT and CDR2 is YYREEE (reference sequence). The CDR3, as DNA: TGTGCCAGCAGCTTGTCGTACGGGACGGATAACTATGGCTACACCTTC. Its protein product is CASSLSYGTDNYGYTF.

V usage is TRBV19 and J usage is TRBJ1-1; a weak D match, TRBD1 (5 bases). The CDR3 totals 13 residues. Germline V gene sequence: CDR1 LNHDA, CDR2 SQIVND (reference sequence). Trimming pared 7 bases from V and 4 bases from J, leaving 13 bases between. CDR3 protein: CASTWGSGTEAFF. The CDR3 coding sequence is TGTGCCAGTACTTGGGGGTCGGGCACTGAAGCTTTCTTT.

This clone was observed at least ten times. The chain combines TRBV4-1 with TRBJ2-5, with a weak D call TRBD1 (6 bases). Germline CDR1 reads MGHRA; CDR2 reads YSYEKL. The CDR3 covers 13 residues. V was cut by 5 bases and J by 3 bases, with 10 bases left in between. The CDR3: CASSTRTEETQYF. The CDR3 DNA reads TGCGCCAGCAGCACCCGGACAGAAGAGACCCAGTACTTC.

The CDR3, as DNA: TGCGCCAGCAGCCAAGTCCAGGGGGGCGGAGAGACCCAGTACTTC. The encoded protein is CASSQVQGGGETQYF. V and J are TRBV4-1 and TRBJ2-5; weak D call: TRBD1 (7 bases). The CDR3 has 15 amino acids. Germline CDR1 and CDR2: MGHRA and YSYEKL. The ends were cut back, 1 base at V and 4 bases at J, with 13 bases in the middle.

This clone showed up just once. The chain has TRBV5-6 and TRBJ2-2, with D unclear. Looked up from germline, CDR1 is SGHDT and CDR2 is YYEEEE. CDR3 size: 15 residues. V lost 0 bases and J lost 5, with 11 bases in between. In DNA, the CDR3 is TGTGCCAGCAGCTTGGTCAGGAAGGAAACCGGGGAGCTGTTTTTT. This translates into CASSLVRKETGELFF. Complete variable domain (other parts from reference TRBV5-6 and TRBJ2-2): DAGVTQSPTHLIKTRGQQVTLRCSPKSGHDTVSWYQQALGQGPQFIFQYYEEEERQRGNFPDRFSGHQFPNYSSELNVNALLLGDSALYLCASSLVRKETGELFFGEGSRLTVL.

This clone was recorded once. V gene TRBV27 combines with J gene TRBJ1-1; a weak D match, TRBD1 (6 bases). Germline CDR1 reads MNHEY; CDR2 reads SMNVEV (reference sequence). This CDR3 has 17 residues. V shed 6 bases and J shed 0 bases, with 20 bases lying between them. In DNA, the CDR3 is TGTGCCAGCAGATCCGGACAGCAACCTATGATGAACACTGAAGCTTTCTTT. Protein product: CASRSGQQPMMNTEAFF.

The rearrangement uses TRBV6-5 and TRBJ1-5, with no clear D. Looked up from germline, CDR1 is MNHEY and CDR2 is SVGAGI. The CDR3 spans 12 residues. The V gene lost 2 bases and the J gene lost 3 bases, with 2 bases spanning the gap. The DNA for the CDR3 is TGTGCCAGCAGTTACGTCAATCAGCCCCAGCATTTT. Amino acid sequence: CASSYVNQPQHF.

A note on this clone: The identical CDR3 is also encoded by other nucleotide sequences in the sample. CDR3 nucleotides: TGTGCCAGCAGTGAACCCGGCTCCTACGAGCAGTACTTC. Its translation is CASSEPGSYEQYF. The chain is built from TRBV25-1 and TRBJ2-7; D unclear. Germline CDR1 reads MGHDK; CDR2 reads SYGVNS. The CDR3 sequence is 13 residues long. V was trimmed by 2 bases and J by 0 bases, leaving 5 bases between them.

CDR3 protein: CASSPFWDTEAFF. The CDR3 DNA follows: TGTGCCAGCAGTCCTTTCTGGGACACTGAAGCTTTCTTT. This chain uses TRBV27 with TRBJ1-1; D is unclear. The CDR3 consists of 13 residues. Germline lookup yields CDR1 MNHEY and CDR2 SMNVEV (reference sequence). V lost 5 bases, J lost 3 bases, and 10 bases lay in between.

The CDR3 is CASSQDPVVPGTEAFF. For the CDR3, the DNA is TGTGCCAGCAGCCAAGATCCGGTTGTTCCCGGAACTGAAGCTTTCTTT. The chain joins TRBV14 to TRBJ1-1, with unresolved D. The CDR3 length is 16 residues. The germline V gene encodes CDR1 SGHDN and CDR2 FVKESK. V was trimmed by 0 bases and J by 5 bases, leaving 16 bases between them. The variable domain in full, with the rest retrieved from reference TRBV14 and TRBJ1-1, is EAGVTQFPSHSVIEKGQTVTLRCDPISGHDNLYWYRRVMGKEIKFLLHFVKESKQDESGMPNNRFLAERTGGTYSTLKVQPAELEDSGVYFCASSQDPVVPGTEAFFGQGTRLTVV.

The table lists this clone with a few counts. This rearrangement joins TRBV27 to TRBJ1-5; 7 positions agree with TRBD1. Germline CDR1 and CDR2: MNHEY and SMNVEV (reference sequence). With V trimmed by 4 bases and J by 0 bases, 3 bases remained unmatched. The CDR3 has 15 residues. The CDR3 bases are TGTGCCAGCAGTTACGGGACAGCTAGCAATCAGCCCCAGCATTTT. Translated, it gives CASSYGTASNQPQHF.

The chain has TRBV14 and TRBJ2-7, with no clear D. The CDR3 runs to 11 residues. V lost 1 base, J lost 7 bases, and 5 bases lay in between. CDR1 is SGHDN, CDR2 FVKESK, per germline. In nucleotides, the CDR3 is TGTGCCAGCAGCCAAGTGGGAGAGCAGTACTTC. It translates to CASSQVGEQYF.

The genes are TRBV2 and TRBJ1-2, with TRBD1 matching over 8 bases. V lost 6 bases to trimming and J lost 2 bases; unmatched junction nucleotides: 8. Germline CDR1 SNHLY, CDR2 FYNNEI. This CDR3 has 15 residues. Written as DNA, the CDR3 is TGTGCCAGCAGACCGAGCAGGGGGCAAAACTATGGCTACACCTTC. Translating gives CASRPSRGQNYGYTF.